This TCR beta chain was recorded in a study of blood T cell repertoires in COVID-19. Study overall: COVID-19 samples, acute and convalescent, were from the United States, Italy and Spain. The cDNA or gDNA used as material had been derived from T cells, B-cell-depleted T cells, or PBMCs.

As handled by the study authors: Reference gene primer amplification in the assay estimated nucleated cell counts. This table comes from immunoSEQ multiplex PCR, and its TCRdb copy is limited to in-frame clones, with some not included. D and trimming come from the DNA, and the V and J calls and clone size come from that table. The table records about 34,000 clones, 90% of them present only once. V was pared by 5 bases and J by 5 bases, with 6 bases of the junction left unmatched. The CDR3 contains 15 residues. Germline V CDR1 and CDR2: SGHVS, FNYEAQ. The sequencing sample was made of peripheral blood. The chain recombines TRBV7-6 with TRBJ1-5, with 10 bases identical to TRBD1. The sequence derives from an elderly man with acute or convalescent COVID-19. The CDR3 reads CASSLRDRGYQPQHF. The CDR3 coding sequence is TGTGCCAGCAGCCTCCGGGACAGGGGATATCAGCCCCAGCATTTT.